This T cell receptor (beta chain) was sequenced in a study of T-cell memory formation after mild COVID-19. As regards this clonotype: Its specificity is unknown.

Findings of the study overall: Contracting CD4+ clones lay largely in CM and EM, with CD8+ ones residing in EMRA. The pre-infection memory compartment contained some responding clones, suggesting cross-reactive memory joined.

V lost 1 base and J lost 4; bases outside the gene matches: 11. CDR1 is SEHNR and CDR2 is FQNEAQ in the germline V gene (reference sequence). The CDR3 is 17 residues long. The authors produced TCR alpha and TCR beta cDNA libraries with sample barcodes and UMIs by 5'RACE using constant-segment primers. TCRdb analysed the 5' RACE reads with MiXCR anew, one entry per CDR3 protein. The table includes some 210,000 distinct CDR3 sequences, around 25% detected once. The chain couples TRBV7-9 to TRBJ1-2; TRBD1 matches at 8 bases. The origin of this receptor is an adult woman who had mild COVID-19 (a few samples of this study predate the infection). Cell type and time point are not known. Sequencing was carried out using PBMCs or a T cell subset sorted from them (not recorded which). DNA of the CDR3: TGTGCCAGCAGCTTAGGACAGGGGAAAAGCTTGGGCTATGGCTACACCTTC. Translating it yields CASSLGQGKSLGYGYTF.